What follows is one T cell receptor (beta chain) and its context. Its antigen remains unidentified. The sample comes from a study of cytomegalovirus exposure and HLA in healthy donors. Notes on the study in general: Later analysis demonstrated an association between a missense DCLRE1C variant and TCR beta V- and J-gene trimming.

Trimming took 4 bases from V and 10 from J; bases not matched to a gene: 4. Germline loops: CDR1 SGHRS, CDR2 YFSETQ. The CDR3 has 12 residues. Researchers ran the PCR with 60 Vbeta and 13 Jbeta primers. The protocol was immunoSEQ multiplex PCR, while the TCRdb copy is restricted to in-frame clones and leaves out a portion. Here the sample spans 150,000 to 200,000 clones, around 82% being singletons. V gene TRBV5-1 combines with J gene TRBJ1-2, with 10 positions matching TRBD1. The specimen sequenced was PBMCs. This TCR derives from a woman between 50 and 59 years old in good health and CMV-seropositive. This CDR3 is CASSGQGEDYTF. The CDR3 DNA sequence: TGCGCCAGCAGCGGACAGGGGGAAGACTACACCTTC. Using reference TRBV5-1 and TRBJ1-2 for the parts outside the CDR3, the full variable domain is KAGVTQTPRYLIKTRGQQVTLSCSPISGHRSVSWYQQTPGQGLQFLFEYFSETQRNKGNFPGRFSGRQFSNSRSEMNVSTLELGDSALYLCASSGQGEDYTFGSGTRLTVV.